Described below is a single T cell receptor beta chain sequence and its context. This sample is part of a study of blood T cell repertoires in COVID-19. V dropped 2 bases and J dropped 0; count of bases not matched to a gene: 8. CDR1 is KGHSH and CDR2 is LQKENI in the germline V gene. The CDR3 has 17 amino acids. Data came from immunoSEQ multiplex PCR; TCRdb stores just in-frame clones and leaves some out. The table shows 160,000 or so clones, with 82% occurring only once. The origin of this receptor is a man aged 55 to 70 who had recovered from COVID-19. Material for sequencing was PBMCs or T cells enriched from blood (not recorded which). The chain employs TRBV18 and TRBJ2-3; 7 bases are a match to TRBD2. Here the CDR3 reads CASSPGTTSISTDTQYF. The CDR3 DNA sequence: TGTGCCAGCTCACCAGGGACTACATCTATTAGCACAGATACGCAGTATTTT.